The 10 T cell receptor beta chains presented below share a single source sample, sequenced in a study of blood T cell repertoires in COVID-19. Sequenced by immunoSEQ multiplex PCR; TCRdb stores in-frame clones only, minus some. The sample yields about 220,000 clones, around 85% seen once. Sequencing input: peripheral blood. These receptors were taken from a woman in her 70s with COVID-19, enrolled during active disease.

This chain connects TRBV11-3 to TRBJ2-7, with TRBD1 matching 8 bases. Germline trimming cut 1 base from V and 5 bases from J; bases unmatched to any gene: 10. This CDR3 spans 16 amino acids. Germline values: CDR1 SGHNT, CDR2 YENEEA. CDR3 amino acids: CASSLGGQDLWHEQYF. The CDR3 DNA reads TGTGCCAGCAGCTTAGGGGGACAGGACCTTTGGCACGAGCAGTACTTC.

This sequence joins TRBV10-3 and TRBJ2-5; 8 bases are shared with TRBD2. V dropped 6 bases and J dropped 3; count of bases not matched to a gene: 9. CDR3 length: 15 residues. Germline CDR1 and CDR2: ENHRY and SYGVKD. The CDR3 nucleotides are TGTGCCATCAGCCCTACTCCCGGGGGGGAAGAGACCCAGTACTTC. Translation gives CAISPTPGGEETQYF.

V gene TRBV7-9 combines with J gene TRBJ2-1; 7 nucleotides line up with TRBD1. Germline V lookup: CDR1 SEHNR, CDR2 FQNEAQ (reference sequence). This CDR3 is 17 amino acids long. V was clipped by 1 base and J by 3 bases; unmatched bases: 9. The CDR3 nucleotides are TGTGCCAGCAGCTTAGACTGGGCAGGGGGAAGCTACAATGAGCAGTTCTTC. Translated: CASSLDWAGGSYNEQFF.

V gene TRBV7-2 combines with J gene TRBJ1-1; 7 nucleotides agree with TRBD1. The CDR3 consists of 15 residues. Germline V gene data show CDR1 as SGHTA and CDR2 as FQGNSA. V gave up 5 bases and J gave up 6 bases; unmatched junction bases: 12. Here the CDR3 reads CASSPTRQGRSEAFF. As DNA, the CDR3 is TGTGCCAGCAGCCCAACCCGACAGGGAAGGTCTGAAGCTTTCTTT.

This sequence joins TRBV18 and TRBJ1-5, with 7 bases fitting TRBD1. In germline, CDR1 is KGHSH, CDR2 LQKENI. This CDR3 is built from 15 residues. After removal of 4 bases from V and 0 bases from J, the junction contained 3 bases not matched to a gene. The CDR3 is CASSLTGDSNQPQHF. The CDR3 DNA sequence: TGTGCCAGCTCACTTACAGGGGATAGCAATCAGCCCCAGCATTTT.

V gene TRBV19 combines with J gene TRBJ1-2; unclear D gene. The V and J ends lost 1 base and 4 bases respectively, with 7 bases between them. The CDR3 extends over 13 amino acids. Germline V gene data show CDR1 as LNHDA and CDR2 as SQIVND (reference sequence). The CDR3: CASSIADFYGYTF. The CDR3 coding sequence is TGTGCCAGTAGTATAGCTGACTTCTATGGCTACACCTTC.

This clone occurred once. The V and J genes are TRBV5-1 and TRBJ2-2; D remains unclear. Trimming left V 4 bases short and J 3 bases short, with 10 bases between. This CDR3 region has 14 residues. Germline values: CDR1 SGHRS, CDR2 YFSETQ. Here the CDR3 reads CASSGPRDTGELFF. The CDR3 region has the DNA TGCGCCAGCAGCGGTCCCCGGGACACCGGGGAGCTGTTTTTT.

The J gene is TRBJ1-1, the V gene TRBV19; no firm D call. The V end lost 2 bases, the J end lost 4 bases, and 11 bases lay between the germline ends. Germline V gene sequence: CDR1 LNHDA, CDR2 SQIVND (reference sequence). This CDR3 region has 14 residues. Here the CDR3 DNA reads TGTGCCAGTAGTATATCCCTGGAGTCCACTGAAGCTTTCTTT. Encoded protein: CASSISLESTEAFF.

V gene TRBV11-3 combines with J gene TRBJ2-7; D might be TRBD2 (5 bases). Germline lookup yields CDR1 SGHNT and CDR2 YENEEA. V lost 0 bases to trimming and J lost 5 bases, with 11 bases between them. The CDR3 has 14 residues. CDR3: CASSLDRGMDEQYF. The CDR3 DNA reads as TGTGCCAGCAGCTTAGATCGAGGGATGGACGAGCAGTACTTC.

This clone showed up just a few times. Within the sample, other DNA sequences also encode this same CDR3. The V and J genes are TRBV4-2 and TRBJ1-1; a weak D match, TRBD1 (6 bases). The V gene's germline CDR1 is LGHNA and CDR2 YNFKEQ. The ends were cut back, 4 bases at V and 4 bases at J, with 10 bases in the middle. The CDR3 runs to 13 residues. The CDR3 sequence is CASSPRGSTEAFF. In nucleotides, the CDR3 is TGTGCCAGCAGCCCCAGGGGTAGCACTGAAGCTTTCTTT.